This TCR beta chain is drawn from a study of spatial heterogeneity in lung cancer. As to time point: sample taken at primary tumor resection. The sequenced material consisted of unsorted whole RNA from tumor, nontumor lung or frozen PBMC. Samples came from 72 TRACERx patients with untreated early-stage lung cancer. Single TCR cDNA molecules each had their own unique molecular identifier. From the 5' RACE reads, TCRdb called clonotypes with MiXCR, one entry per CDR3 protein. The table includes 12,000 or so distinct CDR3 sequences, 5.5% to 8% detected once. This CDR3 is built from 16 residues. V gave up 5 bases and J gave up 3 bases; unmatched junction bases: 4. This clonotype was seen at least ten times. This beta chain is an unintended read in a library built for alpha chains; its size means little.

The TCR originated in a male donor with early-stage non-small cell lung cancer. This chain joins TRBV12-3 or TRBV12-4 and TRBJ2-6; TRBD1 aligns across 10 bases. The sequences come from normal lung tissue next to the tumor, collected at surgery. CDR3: CASSPGTGVGANVLTF. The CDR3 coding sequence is TGTGCCAGCAGTCCCGGGACAGGGGTTGGGGCCAACGTCCTGACTTTC.